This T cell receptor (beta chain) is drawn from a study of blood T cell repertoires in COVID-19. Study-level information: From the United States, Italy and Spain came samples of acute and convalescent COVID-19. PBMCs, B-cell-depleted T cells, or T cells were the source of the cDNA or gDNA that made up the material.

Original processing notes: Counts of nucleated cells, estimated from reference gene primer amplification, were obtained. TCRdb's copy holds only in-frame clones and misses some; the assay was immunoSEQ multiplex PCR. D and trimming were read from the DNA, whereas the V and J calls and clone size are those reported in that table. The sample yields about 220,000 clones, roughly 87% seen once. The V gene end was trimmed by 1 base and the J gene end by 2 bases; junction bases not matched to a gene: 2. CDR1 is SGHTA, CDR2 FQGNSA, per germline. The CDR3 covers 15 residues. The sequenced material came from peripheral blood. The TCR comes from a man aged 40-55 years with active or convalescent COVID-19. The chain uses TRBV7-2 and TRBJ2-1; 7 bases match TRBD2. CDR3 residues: CASSLGAGAYNEQFF. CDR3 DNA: TGTGCCAGCAGCTTAGGGGCGGGAGCCTACAATGAGCAGTTCTTC.